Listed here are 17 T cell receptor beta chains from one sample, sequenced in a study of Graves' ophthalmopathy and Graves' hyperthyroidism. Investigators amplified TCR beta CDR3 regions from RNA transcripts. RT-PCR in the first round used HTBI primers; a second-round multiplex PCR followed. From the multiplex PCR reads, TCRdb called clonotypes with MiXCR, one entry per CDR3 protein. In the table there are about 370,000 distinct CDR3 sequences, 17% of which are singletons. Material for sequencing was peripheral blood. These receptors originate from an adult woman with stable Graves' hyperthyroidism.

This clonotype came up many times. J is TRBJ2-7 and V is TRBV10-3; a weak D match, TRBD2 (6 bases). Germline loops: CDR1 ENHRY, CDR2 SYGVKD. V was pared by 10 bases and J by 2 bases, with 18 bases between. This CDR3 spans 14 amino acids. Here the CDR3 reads CATRDRDSAYEQYF. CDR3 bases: TGTGCCACCCGAGACCGGGACTCCGCCTACGAGCAGTACTTC.

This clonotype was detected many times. The CDR3 DNA sequence: TGTGCCAGCAGCTTAGCGGGACGGTACCAAGAGACCCAGTACTTC. As protein: CASSLAGRYQETQYF. The chain has TRBV7-9 and TRBJ2-5; D possibly matches TRBD1 or TRBD2 (5 bases each). V was trimmed by 0 bases and J by 0 bases, leaving 8 bases between them. Per the germline V gene, CDR1 is SEHNR and CDR2 is FQNEAQ (reference sequence). The CDR3 extends over 15 amino acids.

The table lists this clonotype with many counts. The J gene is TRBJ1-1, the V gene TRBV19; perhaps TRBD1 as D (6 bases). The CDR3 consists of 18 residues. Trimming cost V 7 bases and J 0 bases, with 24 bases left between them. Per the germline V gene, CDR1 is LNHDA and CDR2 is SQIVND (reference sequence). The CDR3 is CASIPSRRGAGMNTEAFF. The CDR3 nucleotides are TGTGCCAGTATACCTTCGCGGCGGGGGGCGGGTATGAACACTGAAGCTTTCTTT.

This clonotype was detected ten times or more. In DNA, the CDR3 is TGTGCCAGCAGTGCTGTAATGGGACTAGCGGGAGAATGGGAGCAGTACTTC. Residues: CASSAVMGLAGEWEQYF. J is TRBJ2-7 and V is TRBV27, with TRBD2 matching 14 bases. Trimming took 5 bases from V and 7 from J; bases not matched to a gene: 13. The germline CDR1 and CDR2 sequences are MNHEY and SMNVEV (reference sequence). The CDR3 consists of 17 residues.

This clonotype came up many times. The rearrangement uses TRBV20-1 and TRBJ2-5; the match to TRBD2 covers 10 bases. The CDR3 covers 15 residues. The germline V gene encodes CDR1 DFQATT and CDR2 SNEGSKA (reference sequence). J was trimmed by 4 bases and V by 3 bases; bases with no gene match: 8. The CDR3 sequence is CSASRLAGVRETQYF. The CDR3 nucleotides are TGCAGTGCTAGTCGGCTAGCGGGAGTACGAGAGACCCAGTACTTC.

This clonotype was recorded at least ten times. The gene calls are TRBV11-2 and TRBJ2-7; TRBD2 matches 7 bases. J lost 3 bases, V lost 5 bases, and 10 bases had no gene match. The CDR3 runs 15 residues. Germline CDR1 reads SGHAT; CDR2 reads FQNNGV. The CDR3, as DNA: TGTGCCAGCAGCCACCCCGGGACTACGGGCTACGAGCAGTACTTC. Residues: CASSHPGTTGYEQYF.

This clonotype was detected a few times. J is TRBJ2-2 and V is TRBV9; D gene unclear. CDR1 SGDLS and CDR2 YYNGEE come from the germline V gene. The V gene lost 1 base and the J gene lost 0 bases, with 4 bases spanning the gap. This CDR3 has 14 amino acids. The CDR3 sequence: CASSVIANTGELFF. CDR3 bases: TGTGCCAGCAGCGTAATAGCGAACACCGGGGAGCTGTTTTTT.

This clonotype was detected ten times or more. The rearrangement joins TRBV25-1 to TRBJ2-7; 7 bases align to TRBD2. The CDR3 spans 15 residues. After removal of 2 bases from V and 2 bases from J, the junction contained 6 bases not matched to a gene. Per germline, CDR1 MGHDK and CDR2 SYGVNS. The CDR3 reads CASSEAGGSPYEQYF. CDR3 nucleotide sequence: TGTGCCAGCAGTGAAGCGGGCGGGAGCCCCTACGAGCAGTACTTC.

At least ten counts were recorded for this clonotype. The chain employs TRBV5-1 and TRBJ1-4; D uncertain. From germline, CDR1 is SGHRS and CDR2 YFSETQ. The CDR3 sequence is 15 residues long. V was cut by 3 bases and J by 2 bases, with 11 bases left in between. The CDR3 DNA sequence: TGCGCCAGCAGCTCCCTTGGGTTTACTAATGAAAAACTGTTTTTT. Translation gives CASSSLGFTNEKLFF.

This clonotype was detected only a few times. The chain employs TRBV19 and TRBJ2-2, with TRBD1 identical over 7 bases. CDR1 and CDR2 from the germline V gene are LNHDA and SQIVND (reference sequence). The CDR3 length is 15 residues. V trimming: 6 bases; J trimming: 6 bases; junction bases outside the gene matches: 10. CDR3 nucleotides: TGTGCCAGTAGATCCGGGACAGCTACGGCCGGGGAGCTGTTTTTT. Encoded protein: CASRSGTATAGELFF.

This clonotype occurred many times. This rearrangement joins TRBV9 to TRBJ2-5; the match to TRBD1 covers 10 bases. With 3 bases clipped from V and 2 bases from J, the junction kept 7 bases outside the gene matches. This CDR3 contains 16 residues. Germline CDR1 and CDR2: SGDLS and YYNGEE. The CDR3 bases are TGTGCCAGCAGCGCCGAGGACAGGGGGGCACAAGAGACCCAGTACTTC. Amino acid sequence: CASSAEDRGAQETQYF.

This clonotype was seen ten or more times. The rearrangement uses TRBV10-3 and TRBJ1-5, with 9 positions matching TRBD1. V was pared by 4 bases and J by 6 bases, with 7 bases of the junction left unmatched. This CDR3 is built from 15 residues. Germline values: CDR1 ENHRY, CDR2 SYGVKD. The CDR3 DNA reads TGTGCCATCAGTGGGGACAGGGAGGGTGGTCAGCCCCAGCATTTT. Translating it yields CAISGDREGGQPQHF.

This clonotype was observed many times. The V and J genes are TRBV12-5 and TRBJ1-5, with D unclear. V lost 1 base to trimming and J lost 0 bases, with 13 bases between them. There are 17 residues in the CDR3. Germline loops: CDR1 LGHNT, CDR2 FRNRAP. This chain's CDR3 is CASGLDPPGFSNQPQHF. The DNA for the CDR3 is TGTGCTAGTGGTTTGGACCCCCCCGGATTTAGCAATCAGCCCCAGCATTTT.

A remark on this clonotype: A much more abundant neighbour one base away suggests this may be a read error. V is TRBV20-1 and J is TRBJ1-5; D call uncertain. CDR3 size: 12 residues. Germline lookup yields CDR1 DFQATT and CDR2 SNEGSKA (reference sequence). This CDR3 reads CSARVSNQPRHF. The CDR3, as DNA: TGCAGTGCTAGAGTTTCGAATCAGCCCCGGCATTTT.

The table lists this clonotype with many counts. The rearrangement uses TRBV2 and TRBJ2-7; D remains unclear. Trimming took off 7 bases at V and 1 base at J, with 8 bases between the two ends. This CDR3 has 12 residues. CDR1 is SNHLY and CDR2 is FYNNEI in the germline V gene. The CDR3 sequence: CASKRWSYEQYF. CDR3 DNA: TGTGCCAGCAAGCGCTGGTCCTACGAGCAGTACTTC.

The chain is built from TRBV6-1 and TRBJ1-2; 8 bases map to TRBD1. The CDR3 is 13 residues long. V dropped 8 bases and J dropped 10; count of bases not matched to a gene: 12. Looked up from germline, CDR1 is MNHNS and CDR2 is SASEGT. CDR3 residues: CASGTGGRRDYTF. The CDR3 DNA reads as TGTGCCAGCGGGACAGGCGGACGTAGAGACTACACCTTC.

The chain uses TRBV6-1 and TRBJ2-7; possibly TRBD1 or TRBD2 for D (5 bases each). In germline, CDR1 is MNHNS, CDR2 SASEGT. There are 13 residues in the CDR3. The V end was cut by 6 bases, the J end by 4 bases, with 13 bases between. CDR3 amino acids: CASSLGTVYEQYF. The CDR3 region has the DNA TGTGCCAGCAGCCTCGGGACGGTTTACGAGCAGTACTTC.